This is a list of T cell receptor beta chains from one sample in a study of T cells after yellow fever vaccination. TCRdb independently ran MiXCR on the 5' RACE reads; one entry per CDR3 protein. The sample lists about 340,000 distinct CDR3 sequences, 8% to 10% occurring once. This specimen consisted of PBMCs, obtained on the day of the first yellow fever vaccination. The origin of the receptors is a man between 18 and 29 years old who received the YFV17D yellow fever vaccine. CDR3s leave out the opening cysteine and the closing phenylalanine or tryptophan. Fields, in order: V gene, D gene, J gene, CDR3 protein. A D gene is named only where the DNA matches it firmly.

TRBV27,.,TRBJ2-1,ASSFLGLGHEQF
TRBV5-1,TRBD2,TRBJ2-5,ASSTGLAAIQETQY
TRBV7-2,.,TRBJ1-4,ASSLAAHLF
TRBV24-1,.,TRBJ1-5,ATRSRDSNQPQH
TRBV10-1,.,TRBJ2-7,ASSRTGEGYEQY
TRBV5-1,.,TRBJ2-2,ASSFRTDLTGELF
TRBV28,.,TRBJ2-7,ASNGIDYEQY
TRBV27,TRBD2,TRBJ2-2,ARITSGGGELF
TRBV7-6,.,TRBJ2-1,ASSPRPDSNEQF
TRBV30,.,TRBJ2-7,AWSVTATYEQY
TRBV5-8,.,TRBJ1-5,ASRPRGGYNQPQH
TRBV25-1,.,TRBJ2-1,ASRGNSDEQF
TRBV4-3,.,TRBJ2-1,ASSPRYPRERF
TRBV20-1,.,TRBJ2-7,SARSVGYEQY
TRBV4-1,TRBD2,TRBJ2-3,ASSTSGQSTDTQY
TRBV3-1,.,TRBJ2-5,ASSQGQGGETQY
TRBV7-9,.,TRBJ1-6,ASSLSSNNSPLH
TRBV7-9,TRBD1,TRBJ2-7,ASSLLRTGSPYEQY
TRBV19,.,TRBJ2-6,ASSILRRQLSGANVLT
TRBV6-5,TRBD1,TRBJ1-2,ASSSTGGGGYT
TRBV4-2,.,TRBJ1-2,ASSQSSQVDYT
TRBV5-4,.,TRBJ2-7,ASRDAGQYSYEQY
TRBV7-9,.,TRBJ2-2,ASIPRDAGELF
TRBV5-1,.,TRBJ1-1,ASSPGGITEAF
TRBV20-1,.,TRBJ2-5,SARAGGWVKETQY
TRBV10-3,TRBD1,TRBJ1-6,AISGSTGVGYNSPLH
TRBV12-3/TRBV12-4,.,TRBJ2-5,ASSPTPTGTQY
TRBV7-2,TRBD1,TRBJ2-3,ASSSETGRDTQY
TRBV6-5,.,TRBJ1-1,ASSYASGPQGTEAF
TRBV5-1,.,TRBJ2-7,ASRPGTHSSYEQY
TRBV2,.,TRBJ2-5,ASSGQRETQY
TRBV7-2,.,TRBJ2-3,ASSPQGGLSRGDTQY
TRBV4-3,.,TRBJ2-3,ASSQGRGWTDTQY
TRBV5-6,TRBD2,TRBJ2-1,ASRAGGWSSYNEQF
TRBV6-2/TRBV6-3,.,TRBJ1-5,ASSHRASRSEQPQH
TRBV9,TRBD1,TRBJ2-2,ASSVGQGKNTGELF
TRBV7-2,TRBD2,TRBJ2-5,ASSLRPAGQQETQY
TRBV14,.,TRBJ2-2,ASSQAQANTGELF
TRBV12-3/TRBV12-4,.,TRBJ1-2,ASSPETYGYT
TRBV3-1,.,TRBJ1-2,ASSHTGSGGYT
TRBV7-2,.,TRBJ2-3,ASSWGLVGTDTQY
TRBV7-2,.,TRBJ1-6,ASSGILARNSPLH
TRBV4-3,.,TRBJ2-2,ASSQDLEFSGELF
TRBV25-1,TRBD1,TRBJ1-1,ASGGVGQGIIEAF
TRBV5-1,.,TRBJ2-3,ASSYGSRNTDTQY
TRBV4-1,.,TRBJ1-1,ASSQAPAGRTEAF